This T cell receptor (beta chain) was found in a study of T cells in Graves' hyperthyroidism and ophthalmopathy. Thyroid ultrasound and orbital computed tomography, with clinical symptoms and serum thyroxine and TRAb, informed diagnoses. When hyperthyroidism was first diagnosed, the blood sample was taken, preceding any ophthalmopathy symptoms. Overall study findings and caveats: The model forecast ophthalmopathy, anticipating it by a median roughly 6 months before onset.

RNA transcripts yielded amplified TCR beta CDR3 regions. When the TCR CDR3 underwent first-round RT-PCR, the HTBI primer set was used. Using its own MiXCR run on the multiplex PCR reads, TCRdb lists one record per CDR3 protein. The sample has 550,000 to 850,000 distinct CDR3 sequences, under 20% seen once. The CDR3 sequence is 17 residues long. Germline V gene data show CDR1 as MGHRA and CDR2 as YSYEKL. The V end lost 1 base, the J end lost 5 bases, and 20 bases lay between the germline ends. This clonotype turned up a few times. Its matching antigen is unknown. Sequenced: blood. The receptor was isolated from a woman between 50 and 59 years old with Graves' hyperthyroidism that later progressed to Graves' ophthalmopathy. The chain is built from TRBV4-1 and TRBJ1-1, with D hard to call. The CDR3 bases are TGCGCCAGCAGCCAAGGGTCCCGAGTAGGTCTAGGGACTGAAGCTTTCTTT. Amino acid sequence: CASSQGSRVGLGTEAFF.